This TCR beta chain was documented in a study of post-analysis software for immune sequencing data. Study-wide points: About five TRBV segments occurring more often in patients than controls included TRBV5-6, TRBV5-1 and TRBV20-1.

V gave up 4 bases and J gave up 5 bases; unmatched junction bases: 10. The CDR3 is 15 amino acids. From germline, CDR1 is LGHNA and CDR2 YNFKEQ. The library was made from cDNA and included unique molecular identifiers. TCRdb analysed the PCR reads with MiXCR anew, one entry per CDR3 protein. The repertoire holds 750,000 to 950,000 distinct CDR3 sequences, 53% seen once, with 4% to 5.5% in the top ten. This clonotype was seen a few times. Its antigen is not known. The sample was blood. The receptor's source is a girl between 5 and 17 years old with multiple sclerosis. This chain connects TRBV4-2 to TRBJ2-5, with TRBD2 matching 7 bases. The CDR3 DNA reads TGTGCCAGCAGCCTCGGTGGGGAGGGAAGGGAGACCCAGTACTTC. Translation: CASSLGGEGRETQYF.